This T cell receptor (beta chain) was captured in a study of shared clonotypes between healthy human individuals. Produced via immunoSEQ multiplex PCR; TCRdb's table is partial and in-frame only. In the table there are 2 million to 3 million clones, over 85% of which are singletons. The CDR3 contains 14 residues. Between the trimmed V and J ends, which lost 0 bases and 2 bases, there was a span of 9 bases. From germline, CDR1 is SGHNT and CDR2 YYREEE (reference sequence). In the case of this clone: The antigen remains unidentified.

Study-level findings and limits: Clonotypes not shared had lower generation probabilities than those common to all four donors.

Source material: naive CD4+ T cells sorted from blood. Sample subset: CD45RA+ positively selected. The origin of this receptor is a man between 18 and 29 years old in good health. The rearrangement uses TRBV5-4 and TRBJ2-7; D unclear. Written as DNA, the CDR3 is TGTGCCAGCAGCTTGGATGGCCCGACCTACGAGCAGTACTTC. Translating it yields CASSLDGPTYEQYF.